This TCR beta chain was obtained from a study of lymphopenia after photon versus proton radiotherapy. Whole-study results and caveats: Photon-treated patients lost naive T cells and TCR diversity; proton-treated stayed stable. Survival link was tested only in deceased patients; proton benefit remains a possibility. In patients who died, overall survival fell as post-nadir TCR diversity dropped more. After the lymphocyte nadir, photon-treated repertoires showed oligoclonal expansion, especially of CD8+ Temra cells.

As regards this clone: Its specificity is unknown.

The data were produced by immunoSEQ multiplex PCR, yet TCRdb's version contains in-frame clones alone and is incomplete. The table has 150,000 or so clones, approximately 91% seen once. The starting material was peripheral blood, obtained from a patient treated with photon-based radiotherapy. This receptor was obtained from a man in his forties or fifties with gastric cancer.

Here the CDR3 DNA reads TGTGCCAGCAGCTTAGCCCCTAGCGGGAGGTTAGAGACCCAGTACTTC. This gives the protein CASSLAPSGRLETQYF. This sequence joins TRBV7-2 and TRBJ2-5, with 11 bases that match TRBD2. The germline V gene encodes CDR1 SGHTA and CDR2 FQGNSA. The CDR3 loop spans 16 amino acids. V was pared by 0 bases and J by 4 bases, with 4 bases of the junction left unmatched.